These 14 T cell receptor beta chains were all obtained from the same sample, sequenced in a study of a mutant IDH1 vaccine in newly diagnosed glioma. What these receptors recognize is not known. Libraries were prepared by immunoSEQ multiplex PCR; TCRdb keeps only in-frame clonotypes and omits some of them. The repertoire has about 56,000 clones, roughly nine tenths of them found once; the top ten carry about 1.6%. Described time point: week 35, safety follow-up. Every vaccination contained 300 ug of the mutant IDH1 20-mer peptide and was paired with topical imiquimod. Material: PBMCs, obtained from a glioma patient whose treatment included an IDH1 peptide vaccine. The receptors were gathered from a man between 35 and 55 years old with glioma.

This clone was counted a single time. The rearrangement uses TRBV21-1 and TRBJ2-3; the table calls TRBD2, which could not be checked here. TRBV21-1 is listed as a pseudogene. The CDR3 length is 20 residues. The CDR3 nucleotides are TGTGCCAGCAGCACTAAAGTACCTCCGGCACTAGCGGTGGGGAACAATACGCAGTATTTT. As protein: CASSTKVPPALAVGNNTQYF.

V and J are TRBV5-4 and TRBJ2-2; no clear D. Trimming took off 3 bases at V and 0 bases at J, with 6 bases between the two ends. CDR1 is SGHNT, CDR2 YYREEE, per germline (reference sequence). This CDR3 comprises 14 residues. In nucleotides, the CDR3 is TGTGCCAGCAGCTACGATGCGAACACCGGGGAGCTGTTTTTT. Protein sequence: CASSYDANTGELFF. Full variable domain (missing parts from reference TRBV5-4 and TRBJ2-2): ETGVTQSPTHLIKTRGQQVTLRCSSQSGHNTVSWYQQALGQGPQFIFQYYREEENGRGNFPPRFSGLQFPNYSSELNVNALELDDSALYLCASSYDANTGELFFGEGSRLTVL.

The chain combines TRBV19 with TRBJ1-2; 7 nucleotides agree with TRBD1. The CDR3 is made up of 12 amino acids. Trimming removed 7 bases from V and 8 bases from J; junction bases left unmatched: 7. The germline V gene encodes CDR1 LNHDA and CDR2 SQIVND (reference sequence). CDR3 sequence (DNA): TGTGCCAGTAATCAGGGGGGGAAAGGCTACACCTTC. Translating it yields CASNQGGKGYTF.

The CDR3: CASRRDPGVYGYTF. The CDR3 DNA reads as TGTGCCAGCCGACGCGACCCTGGTGTCTATGGCTACACCTTC. V and J are TRBV28 and TRBJ1-2, with D uncertain. CDR3 length: 14 residues. With 8 bases removed from V and 4 bases from J, the gap between germline ends came to 17 bases. The germline V gene encodes CDR1 MDHEN and CDR2 SYDVKM.

This chain links TRBV2 with TRBJ2-7; no firm D call. Germline V lookup: CDR1 SNHLY, CDR2 FYNNEI. Trimming shortened V by 7 bases and J by 0 bases, and 10 bases separated the two germline ends. There are 13 residues in the CDR3. CDR3 coding DNA: TGTGCCAGCAAGGGCCAGCCCTCCTACGAGCAGTACTTC. Translation: CASKGQPSYEQYF.

The gene calls are TRBV15 and TRBJ2-7; weak D call: TRBD1 (6 bases). The germline CDR1 and CDR2 sequences are LNHNV and YYDKDF (reference sequence). The CDR3 consists of 15 residues. The V and J ends lost 2 bases and 2 bases respectively, with 13 bases between them. CDR3 amino acids: CATSRFNRDTYEQYF. Here the CDR3 DNA reads TGTGCCACCAGCAGATTTAACAGGGACACCTACGAGCAGTACTTC.

The V call is TRBV5-1, the J call TRBJ2-4; TRBD2 matches 7 bases. The CDR3 has 15 amino acids. V lost 4 bases, J lost 5 bases, and 9 bases stayed unmatched. In germline, CDR1 is SGHRS, CDR2 YFSETQ. CDR3 DNA: TGCGCCAGCAGCCGGGGAGGGGCAAACCAAAACATTCAGTACTTC. Translating it yields CASSRGGANQNIQYF.

The chain employs TRBV19 and TRBJ2-1; TRBD2 might be the D (5 bases). The CDR3 extends over 14 amino acids. Trimming pared 2 bases from V and 8 bases from J, leaving 13 bases between. CDR1 is LNHDA, CDR2 SQIVND, per germline (reference sequence). The CDR3 loop reads CASSIRGSEDEQFF. The CDR3 bases are TGTGCCAGTAGTATAAGAGGGAGTGAAGATGAGCAGTTCTTC.

This chain uses TRBV27 with TRBJ2-7; no firm D call. The CDR3 has 14 residues. Germline CDR1 is MNHEY and CDR2 is SMNVEV (reference sequence). Trimming took 0 bases from V and 3 from J, leaving 9 bases between them. The CDR3 DNA follows: TGTGCCAGCAGTTTATCCGCACTAAGCTACGAGCAGTACTTC. Translation: CASSLSALSYEQYF.

V and J are TRBV4-2 and TRBJ1-5; D perhaps matches TRBD1 (5 bases). CDR3 length: 18 amino acids. The V end lost 1 base, the J end lost 2 bases, and 18 bases lay between the germline ends. CDR1 is LGHNA and CDR2 is YNFKEQ in the germline V gene. CDR3 nucleotides: TGTGCCAGCAGCCAAGTTTGGCAGGGAGATTCTGGCAATCAGCCCCAGCATTTT. Protein: CASSQVWQGDSGNQPQHF.

This clone was detected a few times. The V and J genes are TRBV19 and TRBJ1-2; D gene ambiguous. The V and J ends lost 7 bases and 8 bases respectively, with 14 bases between them. The CDR3 covers 12 residues. Germline CDR1 LNHDA, CDR2 SQIVND (reference sequence). The DNA for the CDR3 is TGTGCCAGTACCGATACTAGGTTCGGCTACACCTTC. Protein product: CASTDTRFGYTF. Complete variable domain (other parts from reference TRBV19 and TRBJ1-2): DGGITQSPKYLFRKEGQNVTLSCEQNLNHDAMYWYRQDPGQGLRLIYYSQIVNDFQKGDIAEGYSVSREKKESFPLTVTSAQKNPTAFYLCASTDTRFGYTFGSGTRLTVV.

Notes on this clone: The germline gene is not matched at one end of the junction; a read error may be the cause. CDR3 nucleotide sequence: TGTGCCACCAGCTCCGATCGGGGGGTAGGAGAGACCCAGTACTTC. As protein: CATSSDRGVGETQYF. The chain couples TRBV11-2 to TRBJ2-5; 7 positions agree with TRBD2. CDR3 length: 15 amino acids. CDR1 SGHAT and CDR2 FQNNGV come from the germline V gene.

J is TRBJ2-7 and V is TRBV6-1, with TRBD1 matching 12 bases. The length of the CDR3 is 15 residues. J lost 3 bases, V lost 6 bases, and 6 bases had no gene match. Germline V CDR1 and CDR2: MNHNS, SASEGT. The CDR3 region has the DNA TGTGCCAGCAGCCTGGGACAGGGGGCTTACTACGAGCAGTACTTC. Protein sequence: CASSLGQGAYYEQYF.

The chain joins TRBV9 to TRBJ2-3, with 7 bases lining up with TRBD2. The CDR3 is made up of 15 amino acids. Germline CDR1 is SGDLS and CDR2 is YYNGEE. After removal of 4 bases from V and 6 bases from J, the junction contained 11 bases not matched to a gene. CDR3: CASSYQAGISDTQYF. CDR3 bases: TGTGCCAGCAGCTACCAAGCGGGAATCAGCGATACGCAGTATTTT.